The clone carrying this T cell receptor (beta chain) was seen ten or more times. The antigen remains undetermined. MiXCR, applied by TCRdb to the 5' RACE reads, yields one record per CDR3 protein. The sample contains 500,000 or so distinct CDR3 sequences, approximately 5.3% of which appear only once. J lost 4 bases, V lost 1 base, and 4 bases had no gene match. CDR3 length equals 15 residues. The germline gives CDR1 SGHRS, CDR2 YFSETQ. This sample stems from a study of CD8 T cells in ankylosing spondylitis. Study observations and caveats: A motif of under 10 highly homologous TCR beta variants was seen as apparently characteristic of ankylosing spondylitis blood. Prior work had noted some motif variants in reactive arthritis blood and synovial fluid.

This TCR came from a male donor with ankylosing spondylitis. The V gene is TRBV5-1, the J gene TRBJ2-3; TRBD1 agrees at 9 bases. Sequencing was carried out using blood, either unsorted or a sorted T cell fraction (not recorded which). Written as DNA, the CDR3 is TGCGCCAGCAGCTTGACAGGGGGCTCCGCAGATACGCAGTATTTT. This gives the protein CASSLTGGSADTQYF.